These 6 T cell receptor beta chains were sequenced from one sample in a study of CD8 T cells in ankylosing spondylitis. TCRdb re-called the 5' RACE reads through MiXCR, storing one row per CDR3 protein. The repertoire holds 220,000 or so distinct CDR3 sequences, about 18% seen once, with under 55% in the top ten. Study outcomes and limitations: Seemingly characteristic of ankylosing spondylitis blood was a TCR beta motif consisting of eight highly homologous variants.

Their recognized antigens are unknown. Sequences were obtained from blood, either unsorted or a sorted T cell fraction (not recorded which). The receptors originated from a male donor with ankylosing spondylitis.

The rearrangement joins TRBV6-1 to TRBJ1-5; 8 nucleotides line up with TRBD1. The germline gives CDR1 MNHNS, CDR2 SASEGT. After removal of 6 bases from V and 0 bases from J, the junction contained 10 bases not matched to a gene. The CDR3 consists of 17 residues. The CDR3 DNA reads TGTGCCAGCAGACAGGGGGGCGGGGGGTATAGCAATCAGCCCCAGCATTTT. Protein sequence: CASRQGGGGYSNQPQHF.

The sample holds a few counts of this clonotype. For the CDR3, the DNA is TGTGCCAGCAGCGTATATGGATCGAACACCGGGGAGCTGTTTTTT. Protein: CASSVYGSNTGELFF. V gene TRBV9 combines with J gene TRBJ2-2, with D unresolved. CDR3 size: 15 residues. Looked up from germline, CDR1 is SGDLS and CDR2 is YYNGEE. V lost 1 base and J 0 bases, leaving 7 bases between the germline ends.

The J gene is TRBJ2-1, the V gene TRBV12-3 or TRBV12-4, with 12 bases aligning to TRBD2. CDR3 length equals 16 residues. V trimming: 4 bases; J trimming: 10 bases; junction bases outside the gene matches: 11. CDR3 bases: TGTGCCAGCAGTTCGCTAGCGGGGGGGCCGATTCGCGAGCAGTTCTTC. Translation gives CASSSLAGGPIREQFF.

The chain uses TRBV19 and TRBJ1-2, with 7 nucleotides matching TRBD1. The length of the CDR3 is 13 residues. CDR1 is LNHDA and CDR2 is SQIVND in the germline V gene (reference sequence). The V and J ends lost 7 bases and 6 bases, in that order; junction bases with no gene match: 8. CDR3 DNA sequence: TGTGCCAGTACCGATCAGGGGGTGAATGGCTACACCTTC. Translated, it gives CASTDQGVNGYTF.

The table lists this clonotype with many counts. The rearrangement links TRBV29-1 to TRBJ2-3, with 7 bases lining up with TRBD2. V shed 1 base, J shed 0 bases, and the junction held 1 base outside the gene matches. The CDR3 extends over 14 amino acids. The germline V gene encodes CDR1 SQVTM and CDR2 ANQGSEA. DNA for the CDR3: TGCAGCGTTGAAGGGGAGGGTAGCACAGATACGCAGTATTTT. Translated: CSVEGEGSTDTQYF.

In this sample, this clonotype turned up a few times. CDR3 in DNA: TGCAGCGTTTTGGACTTGGGGGCTAATGAGCAGTTCTTC. Its translation: CSVLDLGANEQFF. The chain is built from TRBV29-1 and TRBJ2-1, with a possible D match to TRBD1 (6 bases). V was trimmed by 5 bases and J by 7 bases, leaving 15 bases between them. The CDR3 is made up of 13 amino acids. Germline CDR1 and CDR2: SQVTM and ANQGSEA.